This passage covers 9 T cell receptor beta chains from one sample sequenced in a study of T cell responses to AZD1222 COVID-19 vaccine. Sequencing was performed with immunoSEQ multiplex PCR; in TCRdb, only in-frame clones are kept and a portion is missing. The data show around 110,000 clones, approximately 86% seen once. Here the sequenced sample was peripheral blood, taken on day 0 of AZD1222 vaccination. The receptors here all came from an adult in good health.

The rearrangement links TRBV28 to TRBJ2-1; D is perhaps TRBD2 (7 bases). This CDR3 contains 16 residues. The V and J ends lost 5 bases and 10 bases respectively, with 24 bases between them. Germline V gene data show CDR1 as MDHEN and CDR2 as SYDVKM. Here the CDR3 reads CASSPPRGAPFGEQFF. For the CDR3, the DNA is TGTGCCAGCAGTCCCCCCCGGGGGGCTCCCTTTGGGGAGCAGTTCTTC.

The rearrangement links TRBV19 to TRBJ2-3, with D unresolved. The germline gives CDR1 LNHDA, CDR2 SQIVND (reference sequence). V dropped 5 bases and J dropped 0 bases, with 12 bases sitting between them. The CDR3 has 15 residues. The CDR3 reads CASSQTSDSTDTQYF. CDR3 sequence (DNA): TGTGCCAGTAGTCAGACGAGCGACAGCACAGATACGCAGTATTTT. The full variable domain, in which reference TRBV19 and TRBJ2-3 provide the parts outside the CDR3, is DGGITQSPKYLFRKEGQNVTLSCEQNLNHDAMYWYRQDPGQGLRLIYYSQIVNDFQKGDIAEGYSVSREKKESFPLTVTSAQKNPTAFYLCASSQTSDSTDTQYFGPGTRLTVL.

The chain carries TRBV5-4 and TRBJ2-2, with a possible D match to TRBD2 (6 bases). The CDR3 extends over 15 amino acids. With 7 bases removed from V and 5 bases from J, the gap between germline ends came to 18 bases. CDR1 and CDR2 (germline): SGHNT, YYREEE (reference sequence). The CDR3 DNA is TGTGCCAGCTCGGGGAGGAGCGGGTCAACCGGGGAGCTGTTTTTT. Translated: CASSGRSGSTGELFF.

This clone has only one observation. CDR3 residues: CASSAPLQGAKRTEAFF. The CDR3 DNA sequence: TGTGCCAGCAGTGCGCCACTACAGGGGGCGAAGAGAACTGAAGCTTTCTTT. The chain is built from TRBV27 and TRBJ1-1, with TRBD1 matching over 9 bases. Trimming took 5 bases from V and 5 from J; bases not matched to a gene: 15. CDR1 and CDR2 (germline): MNHEY, SMNVEV (reference sequence). The CDR3 has 17 amino acids.

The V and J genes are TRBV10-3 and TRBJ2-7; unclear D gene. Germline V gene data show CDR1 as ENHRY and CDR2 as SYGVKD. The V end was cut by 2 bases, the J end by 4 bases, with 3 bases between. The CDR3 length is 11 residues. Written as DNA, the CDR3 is TGTGCCATCAGTGAGGGGTACGAGCAGTACTTC. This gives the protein CAISEGYEQYF.

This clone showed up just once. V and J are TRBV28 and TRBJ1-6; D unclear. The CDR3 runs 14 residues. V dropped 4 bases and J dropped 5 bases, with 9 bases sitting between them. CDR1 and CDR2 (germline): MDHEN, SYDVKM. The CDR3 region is CASSSWTDNSPLHF. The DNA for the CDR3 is TGTGCCAGCAGTTCCTGGACGGATAATTCACCCCTCCACTTT.

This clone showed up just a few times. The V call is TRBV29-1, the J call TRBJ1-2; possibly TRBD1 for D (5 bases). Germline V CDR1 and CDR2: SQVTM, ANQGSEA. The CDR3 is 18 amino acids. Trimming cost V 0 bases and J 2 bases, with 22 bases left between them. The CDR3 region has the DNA TGCAGCGTTGAAGATCGTGGGATATCGCGGGGCGTGAACTATGGCTACACCTTC. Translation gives CSVEDRGISRGVNYGYTF. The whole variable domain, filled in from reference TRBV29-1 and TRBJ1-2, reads SAVISQKPSRDICQRGTSLTIQCQVDSQVTMMFWYRQQPGQSLTLIATANQGSEATYESGFVIDKFPISRPNLTFSTLTVSNMSPEDSSIYLCSVEDRGISRGVNYGYTFGSGTRLTVV.

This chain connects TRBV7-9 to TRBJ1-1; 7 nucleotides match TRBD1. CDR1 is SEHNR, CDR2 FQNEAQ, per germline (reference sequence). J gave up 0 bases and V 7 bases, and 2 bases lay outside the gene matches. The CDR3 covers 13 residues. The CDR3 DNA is TGTGCCAGCAACGACAGGGTGAACACTGAAGCTTTCTTT. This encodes CASNDRVNTEAFF.

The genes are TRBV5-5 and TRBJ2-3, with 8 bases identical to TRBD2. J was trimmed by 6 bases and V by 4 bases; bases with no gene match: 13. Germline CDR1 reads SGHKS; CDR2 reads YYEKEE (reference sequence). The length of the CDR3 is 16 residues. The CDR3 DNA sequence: TGTGCCAGCAGCCCTACCGGGACTAGAGATGTCGATACGCAGTATTTT. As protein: CASSPTGTRDVDTQYF.